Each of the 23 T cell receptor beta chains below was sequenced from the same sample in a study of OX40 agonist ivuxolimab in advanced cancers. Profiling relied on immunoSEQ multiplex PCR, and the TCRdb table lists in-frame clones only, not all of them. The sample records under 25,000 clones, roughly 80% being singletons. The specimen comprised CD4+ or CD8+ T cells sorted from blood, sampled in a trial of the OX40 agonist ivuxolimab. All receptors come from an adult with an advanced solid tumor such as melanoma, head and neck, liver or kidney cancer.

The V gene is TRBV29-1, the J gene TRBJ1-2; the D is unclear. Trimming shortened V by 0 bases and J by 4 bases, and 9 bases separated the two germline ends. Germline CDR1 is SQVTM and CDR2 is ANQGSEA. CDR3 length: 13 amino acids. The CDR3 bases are TGCAGCGTTGAAGATGGCACTTCCTATGGCTACACCTTC. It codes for CSVEDGTSYGYTF.

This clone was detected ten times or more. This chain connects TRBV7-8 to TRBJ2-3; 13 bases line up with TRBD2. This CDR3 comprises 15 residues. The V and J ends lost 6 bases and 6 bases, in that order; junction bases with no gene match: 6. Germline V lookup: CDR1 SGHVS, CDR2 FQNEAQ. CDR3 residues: CASRLGLAGLDTQYF. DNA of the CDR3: TGTGCCAGCAGACTGGGACTAGCGGGGTTGGATACGCAGTATTTT.

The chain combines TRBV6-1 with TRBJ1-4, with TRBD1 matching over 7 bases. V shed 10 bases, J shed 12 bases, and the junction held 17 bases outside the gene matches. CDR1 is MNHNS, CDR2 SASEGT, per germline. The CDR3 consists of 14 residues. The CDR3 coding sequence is TGTGCCACCTCACGCCCGACAGGGATGGAGGAACTGTTTTTT. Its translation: CATSRPTGMEELFF.

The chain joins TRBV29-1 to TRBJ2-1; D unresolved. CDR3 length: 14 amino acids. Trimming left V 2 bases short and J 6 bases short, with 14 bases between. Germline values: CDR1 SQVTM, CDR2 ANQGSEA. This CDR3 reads CSVEYIDPINEQFF. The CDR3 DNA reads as TGCAGCGTTGAATACATCGACCCTATCAATGAGCAGTTCTTC.

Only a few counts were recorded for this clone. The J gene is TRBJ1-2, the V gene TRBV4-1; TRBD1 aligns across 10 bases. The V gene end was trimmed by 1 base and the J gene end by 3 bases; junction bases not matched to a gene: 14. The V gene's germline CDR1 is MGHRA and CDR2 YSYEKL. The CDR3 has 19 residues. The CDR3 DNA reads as TGCGCCAGCAGCCAAGTCCCCCCGGGACAGGGGTTATCGGACTATGGCTACACCTTC. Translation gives CASSQVPPGQGLSDYGYTF.

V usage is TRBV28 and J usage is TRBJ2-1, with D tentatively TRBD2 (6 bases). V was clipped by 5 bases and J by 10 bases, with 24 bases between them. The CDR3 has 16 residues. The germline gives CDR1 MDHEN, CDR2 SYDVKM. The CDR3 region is CASSAPGAGGIVEQFF. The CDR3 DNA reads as TGTGCCAGCAGTGCCCCCGGAGCCGGAGGGATCGTCGAGCAGTTCTTC.

The CDR3 nucleotides read TGTGCCAGCAGTTTACCGCCGAACACTGAAGCTTTCTTT. Translated, it gives CASSLPPNTEAFF. The rearrangement joins TRBV27 to TRBJ1-1, with D unresolved. V was shortened by 2 bases and J by 1 base, with 5 bases between the two germline ends. This CDR3 region has 13 residues. In germline, CDR1 is MNHEY, CDR2 SMNVEV (reference sequence).

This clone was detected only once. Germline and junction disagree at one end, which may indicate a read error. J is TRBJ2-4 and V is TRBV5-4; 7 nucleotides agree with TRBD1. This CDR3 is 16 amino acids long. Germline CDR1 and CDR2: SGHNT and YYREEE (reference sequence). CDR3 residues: CASSLLTGTVKNIQYF. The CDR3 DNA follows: TGCGCCAGCAGCCTACTGACCGGGACAGTCAAAAACATTCAGTACTTC.

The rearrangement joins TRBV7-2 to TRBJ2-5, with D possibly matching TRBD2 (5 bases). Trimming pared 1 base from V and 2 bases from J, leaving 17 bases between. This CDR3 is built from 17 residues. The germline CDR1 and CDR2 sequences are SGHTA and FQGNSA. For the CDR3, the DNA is TGTGCCAGCAGCTTAGAGGAAGCAGCGGTCCTGCAAGAGACCCAGTACTTC. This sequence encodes CASSLEEAAVLQETQYF.

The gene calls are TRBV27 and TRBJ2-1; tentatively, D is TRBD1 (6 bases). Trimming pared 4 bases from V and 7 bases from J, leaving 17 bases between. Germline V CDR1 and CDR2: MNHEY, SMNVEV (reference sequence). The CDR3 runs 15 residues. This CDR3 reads CASSYQGTSGNEQFF. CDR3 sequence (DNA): TGTGCCAGCAGTTATCAGGGGACCTCTGGAAATGAGCAGTTCTTC.

The CDR3 DNA reads TGTGCCAGCAGGTCGCAAAACATTCAGTACTTC. It is translated as CASRSQNIQYF. The chain couples TRBV6-1 to TRBJ2-4; D is ambiguous. Between the trimmed V and J ends, which lost 6 bases and 5 bases, there was a span of 5 bases. The CDR3 spans 11 residues. Germline loops: CDR1 MNHNS, CDR2 SASEGT.

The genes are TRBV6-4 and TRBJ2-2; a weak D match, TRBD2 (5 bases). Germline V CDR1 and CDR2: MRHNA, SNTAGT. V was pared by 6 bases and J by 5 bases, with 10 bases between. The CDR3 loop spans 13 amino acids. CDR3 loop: CASSPDSTGELFF. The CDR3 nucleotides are TGTGCCAGCAGCCCGGACTCGACCGGGGAGCTGTTTTTT.

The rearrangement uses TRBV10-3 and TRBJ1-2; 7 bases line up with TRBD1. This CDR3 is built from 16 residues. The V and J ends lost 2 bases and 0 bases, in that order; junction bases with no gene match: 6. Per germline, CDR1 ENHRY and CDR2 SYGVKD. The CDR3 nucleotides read TGTGCCATCAGTGAGCCCCTACAGGGGCCTAACTATGGCTACACCTTC. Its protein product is CAISEPLQGPNYGYTF.

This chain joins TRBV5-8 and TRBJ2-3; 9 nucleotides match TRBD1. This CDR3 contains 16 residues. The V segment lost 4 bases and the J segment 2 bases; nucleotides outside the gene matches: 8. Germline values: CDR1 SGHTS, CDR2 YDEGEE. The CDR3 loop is CASSPGTGISTDTQYF. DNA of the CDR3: TGTGCCAGCAGCCCCGGGACAGGGATCTCCACAGATACGCAGTATTTT.

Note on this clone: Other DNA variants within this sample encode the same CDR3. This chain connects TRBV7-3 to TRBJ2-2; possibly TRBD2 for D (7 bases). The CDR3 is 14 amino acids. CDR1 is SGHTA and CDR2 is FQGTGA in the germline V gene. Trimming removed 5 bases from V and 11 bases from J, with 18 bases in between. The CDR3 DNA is TGTGCCAGCAGCCGAGGGGGAGGGGCATCCGAGCTGTTTTTT. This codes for CASSRGGGASELFF.

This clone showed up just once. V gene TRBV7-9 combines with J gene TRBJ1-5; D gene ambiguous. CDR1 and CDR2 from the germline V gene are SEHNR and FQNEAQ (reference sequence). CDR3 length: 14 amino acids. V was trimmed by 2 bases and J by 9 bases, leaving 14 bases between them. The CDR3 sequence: CASSLTDSVRPQHF. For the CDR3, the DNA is TGTGCCAGCAGCTTAACTGATAGTGTTCGGCCCCAGCATTTT.

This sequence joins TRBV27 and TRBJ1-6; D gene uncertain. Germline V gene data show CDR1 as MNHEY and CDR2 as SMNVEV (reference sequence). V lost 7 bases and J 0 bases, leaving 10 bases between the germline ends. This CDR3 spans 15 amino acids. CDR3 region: CASTQLPSYNSPLHF. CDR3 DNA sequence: TGTGCCAGCACTCAATTGCCCTCCTATAATTCACCCCTCCACTTT.

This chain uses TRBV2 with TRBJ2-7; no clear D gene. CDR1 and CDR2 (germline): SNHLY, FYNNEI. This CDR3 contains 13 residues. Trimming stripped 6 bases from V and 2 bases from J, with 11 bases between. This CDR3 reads CASRAERAYEQYF. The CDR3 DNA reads TGTGCCAGCAGGGCAGAACGGGCCTACGAGCAGTACTTC.

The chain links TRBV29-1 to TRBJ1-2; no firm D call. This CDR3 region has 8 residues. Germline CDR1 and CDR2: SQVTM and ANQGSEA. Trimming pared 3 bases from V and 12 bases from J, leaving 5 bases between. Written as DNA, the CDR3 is TGCAGCGTTGATTCTCACACCTTC. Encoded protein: CSVDSHTF.

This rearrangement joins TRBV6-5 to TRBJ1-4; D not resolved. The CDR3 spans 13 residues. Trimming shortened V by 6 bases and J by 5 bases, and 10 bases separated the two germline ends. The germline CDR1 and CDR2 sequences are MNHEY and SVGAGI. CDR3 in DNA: TGTGCCAGCAGGGTTACAGCCAATGAAAAACTGTTTTTT. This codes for CASRVTANEKLFF.

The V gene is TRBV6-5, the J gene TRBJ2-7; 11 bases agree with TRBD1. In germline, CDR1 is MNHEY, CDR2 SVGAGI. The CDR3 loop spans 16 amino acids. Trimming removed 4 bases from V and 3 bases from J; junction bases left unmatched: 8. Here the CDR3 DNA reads TGTGCCAGCAGTTTAAATGTAGGGACAGGGGGCTACGAGCAGTACTTC. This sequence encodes CASSLNVGTGGYEQYF.

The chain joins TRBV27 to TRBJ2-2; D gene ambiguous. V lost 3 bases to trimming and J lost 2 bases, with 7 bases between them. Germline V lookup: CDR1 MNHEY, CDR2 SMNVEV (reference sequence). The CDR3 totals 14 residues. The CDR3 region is CASSFPTNTGELFF. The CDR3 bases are TGTGCCAGCAGTTTCCCGACCAACACCGGGGAGCTGTTTTTT.

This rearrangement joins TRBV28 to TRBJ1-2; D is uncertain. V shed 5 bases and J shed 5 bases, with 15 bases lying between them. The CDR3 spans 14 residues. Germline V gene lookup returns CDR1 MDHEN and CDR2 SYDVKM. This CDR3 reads CASSPPVEAYGYTF. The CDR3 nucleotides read TGTGCCAGCAGTCCCCCCGTGGAGGCTTATGGCTACACCTTC.